The 11 T cell receptor beta chains below come from one sample, sequenced in a study of identical twins. TCRdb re-called the 5' RACE reads through MiXCR, storing one row per CDR3 protein. The sample gives some 190,000 distinct CDR3 sequences, less than 20% of which show up once; roughly two fifths is in the top ten. These sequences were also reported in another study, on T cells expressing NK-cell markers.

Sequencing input: CD8+ T cells sorted from blood. These receptors were obtained from a woman in her late teens or twenties in good health.

In regard to this clonotype: The junction departs from germline at one end; a sequencing error may be responsible. V usage is TRBV27 and J usage is TRBJ2-1, with D hard to call. CDR1 is MNHEY and CDR2 is SMNVEV in the germline V gene (reference sequence). The CDR3 has 15 residues. The CDR3 nucleotides are TGTGCCAACAGTTTAGTCCGCACACAGAACAATGAGCAGTTCTTC. The encoded protein is CANSLVRTQNNEQFF.

This clonotype appeared a few times. The chain has TRBV5-5 and TRBJ1-1; D is unclear. Germline V gives CDR1 SGHKS, CDR2 YYEKEE (reference sequence). V was clipped by 6 bases and J by 2 bases, with 5 bases between them. The CDR3 loop spans 11 amino acids. The CDR3 bases are TGTGCCAGCACCAAAAACACTGAAGCTTTCTTT. It yields the protein CASTKNTEAFF.

There are many counts of this clonotype. The chain has TRBV20-1 and TRBJ2-1, with TRBD2 as a possible D gene (5 bases). CDR1 is DFQATT, CDR2 SNEGSKA, per germline (reference sequence). The germline V and J ends were trimmed by 3 bases and 0 bases, with 12 bases remaining between them. The length of the CDR3 is 15 residues. The CDR3 nucleotides are TGCAGTGCTAGGTTGAGAGGGAGCTCCTACAATGAGCAGTTCTTC. Translation gives CSARLRGSSYNEQFF.

This clonotype has at least ten counts. The CDR3 here is CASRRDNAGELFF. The CDR3 coding sequence is TGTGCCAGCAGACGGGACAATGCCGGGGAGCTGTTTTTT. The chain combines TRBV6-4 with TRBJ2-2; D perhaps matches TRBD1 (6 bases). This CDR3 has 13 residues. Trimming shortened V by 6 bases and J by 6 bases, and 11 bases separated the two germline ends. From germline, CDR1 is MRHNA and CDR2 SNTAGT.

The chain combines TRBV29-1 with TRBJ2-2; a weak D match, TRBD2 (6 bases). Per the germline V gene, CDR1 is SQVTM and CDR2 is ANQGSEA. V shed 7 bases and J shed 5 bases, with 17 bases lying between them. This CDR3 region has 14 residues. For the CDR3, the DNA is TGCAGCGGTCAGAGCGGGCCTAATACCGGGGAGCTGTTTTTT. Its translation: CSGQSGPNTGELFF.

V gene TRBV15 combines with J gene TRBJ2-7; 9 bases agree with TRBD1. The trim removed 3 bases at V and 5 bases at J, leaving 11 bases unmatched. The germline V gene encodes CDR1 LNHNV and CDR2 YYDKDF (reference sequence). The CDR3 contains 16 residues. CDR3 nucleotides: TGTGCCACCAGCAGCCTACAGGGGGCTGGAGGGGACGAGCAGTACTTC. Protein: CATSSLQGAGGDEQYF.

V and J are TRBV10-3 and TRBJ2-3; D may be TRBD1 or TRBD2 (5 bases each). Germline V gene sequence: CDR1 ENHRY, CDR2 SYGVKD. With 3 bases removed from V and 5 bases from J, the gap between germline ends came to 9 bases. CDR3 length equals 13 residues. CDR3 sequence: CAISDRGGDTQYF. CDR3 in DNA: TGTGCCATCAGTGACCGTGGGGGAGATACGCAGTATTTT.

This chain uses TRBV9 with TRBJ2-1; 10 bases agree with TRBD2. Unmatched junction bases numbered 6, after V lost 4 bases and J lost 5 bases. Germline values: CDR1 SGDLS, CDR2 YYNGEE. The CDR3 has 15 residues. The DNA of the CDR3 is TGTGCCAGCAGCACCATAGCGGGAGGCAACAATGAGCAGTTCTTC. It specifies CASSTIAGGNNEQFF.

This clonotype was counted only a few times. This chain connects TRBV12-3 or TRBV12-4 to TRBJ2-5; D is unclear. V was cut by 1 base and J by 5 bases, with 8 bases left in between. This CDR3 region has 13 residues. CDR3 sequence: CASSLVGMETQYF. The CDR3 DNA reads as TGTGCCAGCAGTTTAGTGGGGATGGAGACCCAGTACTTC.

CDR3 sequence reads: CASSQDRGGSSYNEQFF. DNA of the CDR3: TGCGCCAGCAGCCAAGATCGGGGCGGGAGCTCCTACAATGAGCAGTTCTTC. The V and J genes are TRBV4-3 and TRBJ2-1; 7 nucleotides match TRBD2. Germline CDR1 reads LGHNA; CDR2 reads YSLEER. V shed 0 bases, J shed 0 bases, and the junction held 5 bases outside the gene matches. The CDR3 totals 17 residues.

This clonotype appeared a few times. In DNA, the CDR3 is TGTGCCAGCAGTTTTGGCGGGTCCCACTACGAGCAGTACTTC. This gives the protein CASSFGGSHYEQYF. This chain joins TRBV12-3 or TRBV12-4 and TRBJ2-7, with D maybe TRBD2 (5 bases). With 3 bases removed from V and 3 bases from J, the gap between germline ends came to 12 bases. The CDR3 length is 14 residues.